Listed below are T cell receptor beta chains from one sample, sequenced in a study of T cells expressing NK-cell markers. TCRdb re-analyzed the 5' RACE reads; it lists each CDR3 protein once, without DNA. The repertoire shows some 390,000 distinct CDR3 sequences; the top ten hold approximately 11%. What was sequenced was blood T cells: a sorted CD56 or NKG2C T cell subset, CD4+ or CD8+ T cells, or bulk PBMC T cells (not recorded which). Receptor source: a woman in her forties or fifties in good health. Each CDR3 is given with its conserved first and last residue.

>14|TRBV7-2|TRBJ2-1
CASSPGLAANEQFF
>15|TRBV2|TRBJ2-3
CASGLAGGPQNTQYF
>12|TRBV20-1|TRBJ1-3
CSASPEGNTIYF
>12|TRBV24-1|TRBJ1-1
CATSRTGTEAFF
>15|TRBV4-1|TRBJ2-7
CASSQGLAGVREQYF
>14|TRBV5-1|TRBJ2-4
CASSYDDPLGIQYF
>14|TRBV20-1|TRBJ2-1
CSAMGHSLDNEQFF
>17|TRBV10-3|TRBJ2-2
CAISESRGRTGPGELFF
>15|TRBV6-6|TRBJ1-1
CASRTGGPQNTEAFF
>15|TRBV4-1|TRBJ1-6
CASSQAGHNNSPLHF
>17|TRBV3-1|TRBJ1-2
CASSQGGPGRTNYGYTF
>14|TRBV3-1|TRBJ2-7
CASSQGLLPYEQYF
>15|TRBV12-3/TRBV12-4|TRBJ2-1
CASSFRRALGNEQFF
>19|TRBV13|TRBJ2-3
CASSLQALAGGPRGDTQYF
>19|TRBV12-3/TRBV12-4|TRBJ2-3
CASSARNPILAGFTDTQYF
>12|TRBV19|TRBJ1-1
CASSDSHQWAFF
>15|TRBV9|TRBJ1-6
CASSVEGSNNSPLHF
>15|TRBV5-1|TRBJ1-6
CASSVGTVQDSPLHF
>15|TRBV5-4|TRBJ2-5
CASSLSGGIKETQYF
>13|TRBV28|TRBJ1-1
CATAPGVNTEAFF
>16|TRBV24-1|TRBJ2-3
CATSDPGRSSTDTQYF
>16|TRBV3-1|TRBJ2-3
CASSQLTTSYTDTQYF
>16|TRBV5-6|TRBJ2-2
CASSTQGALNTGELFF
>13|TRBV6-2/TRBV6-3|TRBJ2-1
CASRRLAGDEQFF
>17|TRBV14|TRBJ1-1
CASSQYGGRGMNTEAFF
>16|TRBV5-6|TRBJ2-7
CASSLPRQGPYYEQYF
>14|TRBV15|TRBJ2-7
CATSGSVQVYEQYF
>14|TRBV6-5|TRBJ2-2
CASTWVSNTGELFF
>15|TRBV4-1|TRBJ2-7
CASSKGTSGRGEQYF
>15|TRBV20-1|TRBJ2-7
CSATSSRDSSYEQYF
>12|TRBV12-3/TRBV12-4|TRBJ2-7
CATRRGTGRQYF
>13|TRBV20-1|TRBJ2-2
CSASDRVTGELFF
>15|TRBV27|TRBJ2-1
CASRGLAGEGNEQFF
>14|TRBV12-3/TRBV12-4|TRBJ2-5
CASSPYLGQETQYF
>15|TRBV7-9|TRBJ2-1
CASSLGIGAYNEQFF
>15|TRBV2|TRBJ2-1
CASSEAFSRNNEQFF
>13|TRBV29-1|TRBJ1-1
CSVKQLLNTEAFF
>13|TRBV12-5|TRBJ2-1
CASGFRQGGEQFF
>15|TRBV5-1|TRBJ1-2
CASSYLQGNDYGYTF
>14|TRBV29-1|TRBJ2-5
CSVDDLKHQETQYF
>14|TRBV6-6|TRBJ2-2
CASSRQENTGELFF
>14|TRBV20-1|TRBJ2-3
CSANDWASTDTQYF
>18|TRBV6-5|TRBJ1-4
CASSYSKYKGWTNEKLFF
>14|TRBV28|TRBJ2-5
CASSFPTGGETQYF
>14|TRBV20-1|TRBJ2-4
CSARGTGWGNIQYF
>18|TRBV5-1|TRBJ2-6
CASSLDLGRSSGANVLTF
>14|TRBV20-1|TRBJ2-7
CSARAYSYPYEQYF
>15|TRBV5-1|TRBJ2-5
CASSPLGNPGETQYF
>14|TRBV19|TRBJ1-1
CASSIGHLNTEAFF
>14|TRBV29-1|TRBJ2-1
CSVDGLGSYNEQFF
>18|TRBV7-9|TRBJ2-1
CASSLALGSSRTYNEQFF
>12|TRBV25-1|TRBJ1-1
CASSGTGLEAFF
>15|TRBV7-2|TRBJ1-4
CASSLGGGGQEKLFF
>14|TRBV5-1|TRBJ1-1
CASSQGRQNTEAFF
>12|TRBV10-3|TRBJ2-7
CAISGEGTEQYF
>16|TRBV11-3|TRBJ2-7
CASSSGTGAASYEQYF
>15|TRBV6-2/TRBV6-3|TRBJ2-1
CASSYSSSGSDEQFF
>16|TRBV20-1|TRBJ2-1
CSASDSSGASYNEQFF
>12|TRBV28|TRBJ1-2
CASSTTGRGYTF
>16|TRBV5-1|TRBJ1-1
CASSLKGDGFTVEAFF